A single sample is the source of the 24 T cell receptor beta chains below, sequenced in a study of vaccination and CD4 T cells after COVID-19. These TCRs are of unknown antigen specificity. Sequenced with the Oncomine TCR Beta short-read assay was DNA taken from cultured CD4+ T cells. TCRdb used MiXCR to reprocess the PCR reads, holding one entry per CDR3 protein. In the table there are tens of thousands of distinct CDR3 sequences, around two fifths of which are singletons. Time point denoted: late sampling 161 to 241 days after vaccination in three convalescent patients. Treatment described: approximately nine-day PBMC culture with coronavirus spike peptide pools or control peptides (ViraFEST assay). This sample comprised CD4+ T cells from blood, cultured in vitro, obtained about 7 months after SARS-CoV-2 vaccination. These receptors all come from a human donor who had recovered from COVID-19.

Only a few counts were recorded for this clonotype. The gene calls are TRBV4-2 and TRBJ2-7; D is perhaps TRBD1 (6 bases). In germline, CDR1 is LGHNA, CDR2 YNFKEQ. Trimming shortened V by 0 bases and J by 6 bases, and 18 bases separated the two germline ends. This CDR3 spans 16 amino acids. The CDR3 DNA is TGTGCCAGCAGCCAAGAACCCACAGGGTCCTTTCGCGAGCAGTACTTC. Encoded protein: CASSQEPTGSFREQYF.

This clonotype was picked up a small number of times. The chain links TRBV7-2 to TRBJ2-5; D remains ambiguous. This CDR3 comprises 15 residues. Looked up from germline, CDR1 is SGHTA and CDR2 is FQGNSA. Between the trimmed V and J ends, which lost 5 bases and 5 bases, there was a span of 18 bases. The chain's CDR3 is CASSPRPQLMETQYF. CDR3 DNA: TGTGCCAGCAGCCCCCGTCCCCAGCTAATGGAGACCCAGTACTTC.

The chain recombines TRBV6-1 with TRBJ1-5; D uncertain. CDR1 MNHNS and CDR2 SASEGT come from the germline V gene. The CDR3 loop spans 16 amino acids. Trimming shortened V by 4 bases and J by 0 bases, and 13 bases separated the two germline ends. In DNA form, the CDR3 reads TGTGCCAGCAGTGCACAAAGGGCCTATAGCAATCAGCCCCAGCATTTT. This encodes CASSAQRAYSNQPQHF.

This clonotype was seen a few times. The chain combines TRBV6-5 with TRBJ2-5, with D perhaps TRBD1 (5 bases). Germline lookup yields CDR1 MNHEY and CDR2 SVGAGI. V lost 0 bases and J 2 bases, leaving 16 bases between the germline ends. The CDR3 extends over 17 amino acids. CDR3 in DNA: TGTGCCAGCAGTTACTCTCCCACACTGGGGCTGCAAGAGACCCAGTACTTC. It is translated as CASSYSPTLGLQETQYF.

The gene calls are TRBV5-4 and TRBJ1-2; TRBD1 agrees at 7 bases. CDR1 and CDR2 (germline): SGHNT, YYREEE (reference sequence). J lost 4 bases, V lost 5 bases, and 11 bases had no gene match. CDR3 size: 15 residues. CDR3 sequence reads: CASRSRQGGPYGYTF. CDR3 in DNA: TGTGCCAGCAGATCCCGACAGGGAGGCCCCTATGGCTACACCTTC.

There are a few counts of this clonotype. The chain has TRBV6-1 and TRBJ1-2; tentative D call: TRBD1 (6 bases). The germline CDR1 and CDR2 sequences are MNHNS and SASEGT. This CDR3 has 15 residues. Trimming pared 7 bases from V and 4 bases from J, leaving 19 bases between. The CDR3 DNA is TGTGCCAGCATCCTCCACAGGGAGTTGGGCTATGGCTACACCTTC. Translation: CASILHRELGYGYTF.

This chain uses TRBV7-3 with TRBJ2-2; no clear D gene. The CDR3 contains 16 residues. Trimming pared 1 base from V and 5 bases from J, leaving 14 bases between. The germline V gene has CDR1 SGHTA and CDR2 FQGTGA. The CDR3, as DNA: TGTGCCAGCAGCTTAAGTGGTGGCTATTCTACCGGGGAGCTGTTTTTT. Its translation: CASSLSGGYSTGELFF.

The chain is built from TRBV6-5 and TRBJ1-1, with D possibly being TRBD1 (5 bases). Trimming removed 2 bases from V and 4 bases from J, with 17 bases in between. This CDR3 is 16 amino acids long. Germline V gene data show CDR1 as MNHEY and CDR2 as SVGAGI. This CDR3 reads CASSYAPVGGSTEAFF. The CDR3 nucleotides are TGTGCCAGCAGTTACGCCCCGGTCGGGGGGAGCACTGAAGCTTTCTTT.

By proportion, this clonotype is medium-sized (0.01 to 0.1%). V is TRBV6-1 and J is TRBJ2-1; the match to TRBD2 covers 16 bases. V lost 8 bases to trimming and J lost 5 bases; unmatched junction nucleotides: 3. The CDR3 spans 15 residues. Germline V gene data show CDR1 as MNHNS and CDR2 as SASEGT. CDR3 in amino acids: CASEGLAGGHNEQFF. The CDR3 coding sequence is TGTGCCAGCGAGGGACTAGCGGGAGGGCACAATGAGCAGTTCTTC.

The genes are TRBV20-1 and TRBJ2-5, with 9 bases aligning to TRBD2. The V and J ends lost 6 bases and 5 bases, in that order; junction bases with no gene match: 10. Germline CDR1 reads DFQATT; CDR2 reads SNEGSKA (reference sequence). The CDR3 totals 14 residues. In DNA form, the CDR3 reads TGCAGTGCCACGAGAGCGGGAGGAGGGGAGACCCAGTACTTC. Translating it yields CSATRAGGGETQYF.

This chain connects TRBV6-4 to TRBJ1-2, with TRBD1 as a possible D gene (5 bases). V lost 3 bases, J lost 0 bases, and 8 bases lay in between. The CDR3 is 14 residues long. Looked up from germline, CDR1 is MRHNA and CDR2 is SNTAGT. DNA for the CDR3: TGTGCCAGCAGTGATGGGGGGTCTAACTATGGCTACACCTTC. This codes for CASSDGGSNYGYTF.

The chain couples TRBV6-1 to TRBJ2-5; 11 bases fit TRBD2. The trim removed 6 bases at V and 5 bases at J, leaving 5 bases unmatched. Germline V CDR1 and CDR2: MNHNS, SASEGT. The CDR3 has 14 residues. The CDR3 is CASRMGLAAETQYF. The CDR3 coding sequence is TGTGCCAGCAGAATGGGACTAGCGGCGGAGACCCAGTACTTC.

V and J are TRBV19 and TRBJ1-2; D is unclear. Trimming shortened V by 1 base and J by 3 bases, and 9 bases separated the two germline ends. Germline loops: CDR1 LNHDA, CDR2 SQIVND (reference sequence). The CDR3 spans 14 residues. DNA for the CDR3: TGTGCCAGTAGTATAGTAGACGGATACTATGGCTACACCTTC. Encoded protein: CASSIVDGYYGYTF.

The chain employs TRBV7-2 and TRBJ2-1, with 8 positions matching TRBD2. Looked up from germline, CDR1 is SGHTA and CDR2 is FQGNSA. V shed 5 bases, J shed 2 bases, and the junction held 5 bases outside the gene matches. The CDR3 runs 15 residues. CDR3 nucleotide sequence: TGTGCCAGCAGCAAGACTAGCGCACCCTACAATGAGCAGTTCTTC. Residues: CASSKTSAPYNEQFF.

This clonotype was counted a single time. CDR3 in amino acids: CASSGQTYEQYF. The CDR3 region has the DNA TGTGCCAGCAGCGGACAGACCTACGAGCAGTACTTC. The rearrangement links TRBV28 to TRBJ2-7; the D gene is possibly TRBD1 (6 bases). V gave up 6 bases and J gave up 2 bases, with 8 bases separating them. The CDR3 totals 12 residues. CDR1 MDHEN and CDR2 SYDVKM come from the germline V gene.

The chain employs TRBV2 and TRBJ2-7, with TRBD1 identical over 8 bases. The CDR3 runs 15 residues. V was clipped by 3 bases and J by 2 bases; unmatched bases: 6. Germline V CDR1 and CDR2: SNHLY, FYNNEI. The CDR3 coding sequence is TGTGCCAGCAGTGACCCTGGGGACAGGACCTACGAGCAGTACTTC. Its translation: CASSDPGDRTYEQYF. Drawing the rest from reference TRBV2 and TRBJ2-7, the complete variable domain is EPEVTQTPSHQVTQMGQEVILRCVPISNHLYFYWYRQILGQKVEFLVSFYNNEISEKSEIFDDQFSVERPDGSNFTLKIRSTKLEDSAMYFCASSDPGDRTYEQYFGPGTRLTVT.

This chain connects TRBV19 to TRBJ2-6; no firm D call. CDR3 length: 14 residues. Per germline, CDR1 LNHDA and CDR2 SQIVND (reference sequence). V lost 5 bases, J lost 0 bases, and 5 bases lay in between. The CDR3 sequence: CASSSISGANVLTF. Written as DNA, the CDR3 is TGTGCCAGTAGTTCCATCTCTGGGGCCAACGTCCTGACTTTC.

The rearrangement links TRBV2 to TRBJ2-5, with D maybe TRBD1 (6 bases). CDR1 is SNHLY and CDR2 is FYNNEI in the germline V gene. The CDR3 consists of 12 residues. V lost 4 bases and J 5 bases, leaving 8 bases between the germline ends. CDR3 sequence: CASSVGAETQYF. CDR3 sequence (DNA): TGTGCCAGCAGTGTGGGGGCGGAGACCCAGTACTTC.

There are a few counts of this clonotype. The genes are TRBV7-2 and TRBJ1-1; maybe TRBD1 (5 bases). Deletions cut 1 base from V and 5 bases from J, with 11 bases between. Germline CDR1 is SGHTA and CDR2 is FQGNSA. The CDR3 consists of 14 residues. In DNA form, the CDR3 reads TGTGCCAGCAGCTTAGATGGGGGTGAGACTGAAGCTTTCTTT. Encoded protein: CASSLDGGETEAFF.

The chain employs TRBV20-1 and TRBJ1-2; D possibly corresponds to TRBD1 (6 bases). Germline V gene sequence: CDR1 DFQATT, CDR2 SNEGSKA (reference sequence). Trimming stripped 0 bases from V and 8 bases from J, with 16 bases between. This CDR3 spans 14 amino acids. CDR3 bases: TGCAGTGCTAGAGATCACGGGACATTGAAGGGCTACACCTTC. Amino acids: CSARDHGTLKGYTF.

V and J are TRBV11-3 and TRBJ2-7; 7 nucleotides agree with TRBD1. With 4 bases clipped from V and 2 bases from J, the junction kept 8 bases outside the gene matches. The germline V gene has CDR1 SGHNT and CDR2 YENEEA. The CDR3 is 15 residues long. In DNA form, the CDR3 reads TGTGCCAGCAGCTCCCTGACAGGGAAGACCTACGAGCAGTACTTC. Protein product: CASSSLTGKTYEQYF.

CDR3 loop: CATSGRPGQGGNSNQPQHF. CDR3 bases: TGTGCCACCAGTGGCAGACCGGGACAGGGAGGGAATAGCAATCAGCCCCAGCATTTT. J is TRBJ1-5 and V is TRBV24-1, with 9 bases aligning to TRBD1. Germline V gene lookup returns CDR1 KGHDR and CDR2 SFDVKD. This CDR3 region has 19 residues. V shed 5 bases and J 0 bases; nucleotides not matched to a gene: 13.

By share, this clonotype counts as medium-sized. DNA for the CDR3: TGCAGTGCTAGAGTTATAAGGGTCCCTACTCAAGCTTTCTTT. Its protein product is CSARVIRVPTQAFF. The rearrangement uses TRBV20-1 and TRBJ1-1, with D unclear. The germline V and J ends were trimmed by 1 base and 9 bases, with 18 bases remaining between them. CDR3 size: 14 residues. Germline lookup yields CDR1 DFQATT and CDR2 SNEGSKA (reference sequence).

The chain is built from TRBV11-3 and TRBJ2-3; D is unresolved. With 4 bases removed from V and 2 bases from J, the gap between germline ends came to 4 bases. CDR3 length equals 12 residues. Per germline, CDR1 SGHNT and CDR2 YENEEA. The CDR3 coding sequence is TGTGCCAGCAGCTCAACCACAGATACGCAGTATTTT. It is translated as CASSSTTDTQYF.